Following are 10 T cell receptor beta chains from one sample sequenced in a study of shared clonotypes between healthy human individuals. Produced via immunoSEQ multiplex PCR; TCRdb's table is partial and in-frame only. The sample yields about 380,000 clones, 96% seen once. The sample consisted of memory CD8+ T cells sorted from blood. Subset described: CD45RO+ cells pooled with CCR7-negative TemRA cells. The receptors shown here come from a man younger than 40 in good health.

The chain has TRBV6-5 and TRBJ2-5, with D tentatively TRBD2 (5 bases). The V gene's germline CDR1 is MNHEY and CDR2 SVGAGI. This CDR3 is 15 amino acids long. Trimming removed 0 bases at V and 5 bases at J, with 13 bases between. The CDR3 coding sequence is TGTGCCAGCAGTTACTCGATGGGCAGAGGGGAGACCCAGTACTTC. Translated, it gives CASSYSMGRGETQYF.

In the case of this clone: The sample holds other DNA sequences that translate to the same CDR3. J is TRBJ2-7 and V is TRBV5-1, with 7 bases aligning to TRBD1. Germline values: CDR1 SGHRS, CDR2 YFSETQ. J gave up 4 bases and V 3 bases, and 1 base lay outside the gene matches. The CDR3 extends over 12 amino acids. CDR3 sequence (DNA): TGCGCCAGCAGCTCACAGGGGTACGAGCAGTACTTC. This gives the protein CASSSQGYEQYF.

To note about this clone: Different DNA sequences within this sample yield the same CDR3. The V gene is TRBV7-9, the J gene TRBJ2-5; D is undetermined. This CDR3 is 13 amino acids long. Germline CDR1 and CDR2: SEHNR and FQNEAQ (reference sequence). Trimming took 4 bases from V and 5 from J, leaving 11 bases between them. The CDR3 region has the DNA TGTGCCAGCAGCTACCCAGGCGTTGAGACCCAGTACTTC. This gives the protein CASSYPGVETQYF.

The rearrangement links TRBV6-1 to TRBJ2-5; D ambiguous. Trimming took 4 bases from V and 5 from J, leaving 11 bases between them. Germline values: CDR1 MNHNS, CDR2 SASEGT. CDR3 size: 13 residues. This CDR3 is CASSAGRVETQYF. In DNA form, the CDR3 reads TGTGCCAGCAGTGCTGGTAGAGTGGAGACCCAGTACTTC.

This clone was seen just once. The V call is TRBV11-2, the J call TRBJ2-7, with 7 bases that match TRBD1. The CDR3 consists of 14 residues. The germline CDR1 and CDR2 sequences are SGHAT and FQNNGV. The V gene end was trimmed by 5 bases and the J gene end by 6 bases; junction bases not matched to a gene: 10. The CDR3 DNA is TGTGCCAGCAGCCCGAACAGGGGAGAGGCCGAGCAGTACTTC. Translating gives CASSPNRGEAEQYF.

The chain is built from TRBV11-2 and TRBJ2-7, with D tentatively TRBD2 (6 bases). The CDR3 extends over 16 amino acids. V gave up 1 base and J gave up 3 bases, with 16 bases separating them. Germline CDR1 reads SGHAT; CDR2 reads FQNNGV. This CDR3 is CASSLVAGGLVYEQYF. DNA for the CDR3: TGTGCCAGCAGCTTAGTAGCCGGGGGACTTGTCTACGAGCAGTACTTC.

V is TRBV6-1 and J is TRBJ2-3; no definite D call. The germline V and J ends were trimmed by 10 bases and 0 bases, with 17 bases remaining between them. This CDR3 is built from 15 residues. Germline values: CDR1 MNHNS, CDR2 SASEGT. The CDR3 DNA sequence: TGTGCCATCCGCCGACCGCGCCCAAGCACAGATACGCAGTATTTT. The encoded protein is CAIRRPRPSTDTQYF.

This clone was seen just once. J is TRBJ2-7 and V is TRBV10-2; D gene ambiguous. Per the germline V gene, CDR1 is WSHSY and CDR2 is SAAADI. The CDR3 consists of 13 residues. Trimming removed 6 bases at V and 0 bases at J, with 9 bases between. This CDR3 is CASSEQFSYEQYF. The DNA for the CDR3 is TGCGCCAGCAGCGAACAGTTCTCCTACGAGCAGTACTTC.

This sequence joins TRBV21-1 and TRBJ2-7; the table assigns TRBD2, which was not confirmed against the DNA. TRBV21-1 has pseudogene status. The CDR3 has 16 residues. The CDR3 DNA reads TGTGCCAGCAGCAAAGCGGGAGGGACGGGCCCTTACGAGCAGTACTTC. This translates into CASSKAGGTGPYEQYF.

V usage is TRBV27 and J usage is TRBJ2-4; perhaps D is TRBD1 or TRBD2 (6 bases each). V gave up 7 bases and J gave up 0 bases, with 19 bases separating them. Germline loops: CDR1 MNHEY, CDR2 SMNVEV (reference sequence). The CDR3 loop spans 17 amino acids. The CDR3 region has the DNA TGTGCCAGCACCCCGGGGGCGGTTACCTTAGCCAAAAACATTCAGTACTTC. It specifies CASTPGAVTLAKNIQYF.